This is a list of T cell receptor beta chains from one sample in a study of Ad26.COV2.S vaccination and SARS-CoV-2 variants. Some clones are missing from TCRdb's copy, which holds only in-frame ones; the method was immunoSEQ multiplex PCR. The table records 350,000 to 500,000 clones, around 91% of them present only once. The sequenced sample was peripheral blood, obtained in a trial of Ad26.COV2.S vaccine versus placebo. These receptors came from a person aged 18-65 years who received the Ad26.COV2.S COVID-19 vaccine or a placebo. CDR3s include the opening cysteine and the closing phenylalanine or tryptophan. D genes are given only for firm matches. Size is stated for part of the rows, as once, few or many counts, or as a class when the clone is expanded.

d_call clone_size j_call v_call cdr3_nt cdr3_aa
TRBD2 - TRBJ2-5 TRBV6-6 TGTGCCAGCAGTTCAGCGGGAGGTCCACAAGAGACCCAGTACTTC CASSSAGGPQETQYF
- - TRBJ2-6 TRBV6-2/TRBV6-3 TGTGCCAGCAGTCCGGCCCCCTGGCGGGGGCGGTCTGGGGCCAACGTCCTGACTTTC CASSPAPWRGRSGANVLTF
- - TRBJ2-3 TRBV9 TGTGCCAGCAGCGTAGCAGGACCCCAGACATCAGATACGCAGTATTTT CASSVAGPQTSDTQYF
- - TRBJ2-1 TRBV3-1/TRBV3-2 TGTGCCAGCAGCCAAGGGGACACCAACAATGAGCAGTTCTTC CASSQGDTNNEQFF
- - TRBJ2-1 TRBV3-1/TRBV3-2 TGTGCCAGCAGCCAAGATAGGAATGAGCAGTTCTTC CASSQDRNEQFF
TRBD2 few TRBJ2-7 TRBV7-9 TGTGCCAGCAGCTTAGCGTTGAGCGGGGATTCCTACGAGCAGTACTTC CASSLALSGDSYEQYF
- - TRBJ2-1 TRBV10-3 TGTGCCAAGCCCAATGAGCAGTTCTTC CAKPNEQFF
- - TRBJ1-1 TRBV7-2 TGTGCCAGCAGCCCTCAGACACGGGTAAGGACTGAAGCTTTCTTT CASSPQTRVRTEAFF
TRBD1 - TRBJ1-1 TRBV29-1 TGCAGCGTCCGGGACAGGGTAAGGACCACTGAAGCTTTCTTT CSVRDRVRTTEAFF
- - TRBJ2-7 TRBV27 TGTGCCAGCAGTTTATTGGCCCCCTACGAGCAGTACTTC CASSLLAPYEQYF
- - TRBJ1-5 TRBV13 TGTGCCAGCAGCCCAAACCCCCCCTCCGGCGATCAGCCCCAGCATTTT CASSPNPPSGDQPQHF
TRBD1 - TRBJ1-5 TRBV3-1/TRBV3-2 TGTGCCAGCAGCCAAGCCCCCGGGGGACAGAATCAGCCCCAGCATTTT CASSQAPGGQNQPQHF
- - TRBJ2-3 TRBV28 TGTGCCAGCACCCCCCCGGGATCTAGCACAGATACGCAGTATTTT CASTPPGSSTDTQYF
- - TRBJ1-2 TRBV5-1 TGCGCCAGCAGCTTGGATCCGGGGGCGAGGTACGGCTACACCTTC CASSLDPGARYGYTF
- - TRBJ1-6 TRBV6-5 TGTGCCAGCAGCCAGGGAACTGGGAATTCACCCCTCCACTTT CASSQGTGNSPLHF
- - TRBJ2-5 TRBV9 TGTGCCAGCGGCCTAGGGGGACTTCAGGGGGAGACCCAGTACTTC CASGLGGLQGETQYF
- - TRBJ2-3 TRBV28 TGTGCCAGCAGAAGTAGCGGTTCCACAGATACGCAGTATTTT CASRSSGSTDTQYF